The next 25 T cell receptor beta chains were all read from a single sample in a study of blood T cell repertoires in COVID-19. Generated by immunoSEQ multiplex PCR, the TCRdb table keeps only in-frame clones and is missing some. The data hold under 250,000 clones, with approximately 85% observed a single time. The specimen sequenced was peripheral blood. The receptors stem from a woman in her 70s with acute or convalescent COVID-19.

V usage is TRBV18 and J usage is TRBJ1-2; TRBD1 aligns across 8 bases. With V trimmed by 3 bases and J by 3 bases, 6 bases remained unmatched. Germline V gene data show CDR1 as KGHSH and CDR2 as LQKENI. CDR3 size: 15 residues. DNA of the CDR3: TGTGCCAGCTCACCTTCAGGGGGCTTGGACTATGGCTACACCTTC. The encoded protein is CASSPSGGLDYGYTF.

The chain joins TRBV5-6 to TRBJ2-7; 8 positions match TRBD1. This CDR3 spans 16 amino acids. With V trimmed by 4 bases and J by 1 base, 10 bases remained unmatched. Germline V gene data show CDR1 as SGHDT and CDR2 as YYEEEE. CDR3 DNA sequence: TGTGCCAGCAGCCGCGGACAGGGAAGTCTTTCCTACGAGCAGTACTTC. Protein product: CASSRGQGSLSYEQYF.

The V gene is TRBV4-3, the J gene TRBJ2-3; perhaps TRBD2 as D (6 bases). The CDR3 is made up of 17 amino acids. The V and J ends lost 4 bases and 3 bases respectively, with 20 bases between them. Germline assignment: CDR1 LGHNA and CDR2 YSLEER. CDR3 bases: TGCGCCAGCAGCCCGCACGGAGGAACAGGAGGGACAGATACGCAGTATTTT. The encoded protein is CASSPHGGTGGTDTQYF.

This clone was seen a handful of times. The chain is built from TRBV5-4 and TRBJ1-2, with 8 bases fitting TRBD1. The CDR3 loop spans 14 amino acids. Germline lookup yields CDR1 SGHNT and CDR2 YYREEE (reference sequence). V lost 4 bases and J lost 3; bases outside the gene matches: 5. Here the CDR3 DNA reads TGTGCCAGCAGCCGGGAGACAGGGGACTATGGCTACACCTTC. Translating gives CASSRETGDYGYTF.

V is TRBV5-1 and J is TRBJ2-1; 8 nucleotides line up with TRBD2. Looked up from germline, CDR1 is SGHRS and CDR2 is YFSETQ. The junction had 7 bases not matched to a gene; V was cut back by 0 bases and J by 8 bases. There are 15 residues in the CDR3. The CDR3 DNA reads TGCGCCAGCAGCTTGGGGCGGACTAGCAACGATGAGCAGTTCTTC. It encodes CASSLGRTSNDEQFF.

This clone appeared a few times. The V and J genes are TRBV6-2 or TRBV6-3 and TRBJ2-2, with unresolved D. Germline V CDR1 and CDR2: MNHEY, SVGEGT. The CDR3 contains 14 residues. V lost 2 bases to trimming and J lost 6 bases, with 10 bases between them. Written as DNA, the CDR3 is TGTGCCAGCAGTTACGACTCTTCTTCCGGGGAGCTGTTTTTT. Its translation is CASSYDSSSGELFF.

The chain employs TRBV5-1 and TRBJ2-3; TRBD1 matches at 7 bases. Losses at the gene ends were 2 bases for V and 6 bases for J; bases not matched to a gene: 3. The CDR3 spans 13 residues. The germline V gene encodes CDR1 SGHRS and CDR2 YFSETQ. The CDR3 DNA follows: TGCGCCAGCAGCTTCCAACAGGGGGATACGCAGTATTTT. Translated, it gives CASSFQQGDTQYF.

V and J are TRBV24-1 and TRBJ2-5, with D unclear. V was shortened by 3 bases and J by 5 bases, with 12 bases between the two germline ends. The CDR3 runs 14 residues. Germline CDR1 reads KGHDR; CDR2 reads SFDVKD. CDR3 region: CATSDPPPRETQYF. The CDR3 nucleotides read TGTGCCACCAGTGATCCCCCACCGCGGGAGACCCAGTACTTC.

This sequence joins TRBV6-6 and TRBJ1-1; the match to TRBD1 covers 10 bases. Trimming at V came to 6 bases and at J to 6 bases, leaving 4 bases not matched to a gene. Germline CDR1 is MNHNY and CDR2 is SVGAGI (reference sequence). The CDR3 length is 13 residues. CDR3 region: CASRGQGRPEAFF. CDR3 bases: TGTGCCAGCAGGGGACAGGGGCGACCTGAAGCTTTCTTT.

This chain connects TRBV27 to TRBJ2-7; 10 bases are shared with TRBD1. V shed 5 bases and J 3 bases; nucleotides not matched to a gene: 4. The CDR3 runs to 14 residues. CDR1 and CDR2 (germline): MNHEY, SMNVEV (reference sequence). This CDR3 is CASSPWTGGYEQYF. Here the CDR3 DNA reads TGTGCCAGCAGTCCTTGGACAGGGGGCTACGAGCAGTACTTC.

This chain links TRBV15 with TRBJ1-5, with D maybe TRBD1 (6 bases). Germline V gives CDR1 LNHNV, CDR2 YYDKDF (reference sequence). Trimming shortened V by 0 bases and J by 7 bases, and 13 bases separated the two germline ends. This CDR3 is 15 amino acids long. The CDR3 sequence: CATSRDRGYWQPQHF. Written as DNA, the CDR3 is TGTGCCACCAGCAGAGACAGGGGTTATTGGCAGCCCCAGCATTTT.

V usage is TRBV5-1 and J usage is TRBJ2-7; perhaps TRBD2 as D (5 bases). This CDR3 is 13 amino acids long. Germline V gene data show CDR1 as SGHRS and CDR2 as YFSETQ. The V end lost 4 bases, the J end lost 4 bases, and 12 bases lay between the germline ends. Here the CDR3 DNA reads TGCGCCAGCAGCAGCTCTTCGGGGTACGAGCAGTACTTC. Its protein product is CASSSSSGYEQYF.

J is TRBJ1-2 and V is TRBV7-2, with 8 bases that match TRBD1. V was pared by 3 bases and J by 8 bases, with 11 bases of the junction left unmatched. Per germline, CDR1 SGHTA and CDR2 FQGNSA. This CDR3 region has 15 residues. The CDR3 loop reads CASSFASRTGSGYTF. DNA for the CDR3: TGTGCCAGCAGCTTTGCCTCAAGGACAGGGAGCGGCTACACCTTC.

This clone came up once. V and J are TRBV7-9 and TRBJ1-1; D not resolved. The germline CDR1 and CDR2 sequences are SEHNR and FQNEAQ (reference sequence). V shed 3 bases and J shed 0 bases, with 8 bases lying between them. The CDR3 runs to 14 residues. In DNA, the CDR3 is TGTGCCAGCAGCTTGGGCAGCATGAACACTGAAGCTTTCTTT. As protein: CASSLGSMNTEAFF.

This chain joins TRBV6-5 and TRBJ2-5; D ambiguous. The CDR3 covers 13 residues. V gave up 6 bases and J gave up 4 bases, with 12 bases separating them. Germline CDR1 is MNHEY and CDR2 is SVGAGI. The CDR3 sequence is CASRQLWAETQYF. In nucleotides, the CDR3 is TGTGCCAGCAGACAGCTATGGGCAGAGACCCAGTACTTC.

The chain has TRBV21-1 and TRBJ2-5; TRBD1 is the table's D call, not checked against the DNA. TRBV21-1 is labeled a pseudogene. The CDR3 is 16 residues long. DNA of the CDR3: TGTGCCAGCAGCTGCCCATTCGGACAGGCGGAGGAGACCCAGTACTTC. This encodes CASSCPFGQAEETQYF.

The CDR3 reads CASSVLGNRAHGYTF. DNA for the CDR3: TGTGCCAGCAGCGTATTGGGAAACAGGGCACATGGCTACACCTTC. V and J are TRBV9 and TRBJ1-2, with TRBD1 as a possible D gene (6 bases). The CDR3 length is 15 residues. In germline, CDR1 is SGDLS, CDR2 YYNGEE. V was clipped by 1 base and J by 6 bases, with 16 bases between them.

This chain joins TRBV3-1 (or the pseudogene TRBV3-2) and TRBJ1-3; D gene ambiguous. V lost 1 base and J lost 4, with 5 bases in between. The CDR3 contains 13 residues. In germline, CDR1 is LGHDT, CDR2 YNNKEL (reference sequence). Written as DNA, the CDR3 is TGTGCCAGCAGCCAAGTCCAAGGAAACACCATATATTTT. This translates into CASSQVQGNTIYF.

The chain uses TRBV30 and TRBJ1-2, with D maybe TRBD1 (6 bases). Germline V lookup: CDR1 GTSNPN, CDR2 SVGIG (reference sequence). V was shortened by 2 bases and J by 8 bases, with 9 bases between the two germline ends. CDR3 length equals 11 residues. CDR3 nucleotides: TGTGCCTGGAGTAAGGGGGACGGCTACACCTTC. This translates into CAWSKGDGYTF.

The genes are TRBV19 and TRBJ2-7; TRBD1 might be the D (6 bases). Germline CDR1 reads LNHDA; CDR2 reads SQIVND (reference sequence). V was shortened by 7 bases and J by 1 base, with 14 bases between the two germline ends. The CDR3 has 14 amino acids. In nucleotides, the CDR3 is TGTGCCAGTACCCCGGGACACGGATCCTACGAGCAGTACTTC. Translation gives CASTPGHGSYEQYF.

The rearrangement uses TRBV5-1 and TRBJ2-5, with 11 bases that match TRBD1. The germline V gene has CDR1 SGHRS and CDR2 YFSETQ. V was clipped by 3 bases and J by 5 bases; unmatched bases: 6. The CDR3 is 15 amino acids. The CDR3 DNA is TGCGCCAGCAGCTGGACAGGGGGCCTTGGGGAGACCCAGTACTTC. Its translation is CASSWTGGLGETQYF.

The chain uses TRBV3-1 (or the pseudogene TRBV3-2) and TRBJ2-7, with 11 nucleotides matching TRBD1. The CDR3 loop spans 14 amino acids. Germline CDR1 and CDR2: LGHDT and YNNKEL (reference sequence). J lost 9 bases, V lost 4 bases, and 8 bases had no gene match. CDR3 sequence (DNA): TGTGCCAGCAGCCGATGGACAGGGGGCGCGGGGCAGTACTTC. Its protein product is CASSRWTGGAGQYF.

The rearrangement joins TRBV30 to TRBJ1-2; tentatively, D is TRBD1 (6 bases). This CDR3 is 13 amino acids long. Germline values: CDR1 GTSNPN, CDR2 SVGIG (reference sequence). The ends were cut back, 8 bases at V and 3 bases at J, with 16 bases in the middle. CDR3 coding DNA: TGTGCCCGACGGCAGGGGCTGGACTATGGCTACACCTTC. Residues: CARRQGLDYGYTF. Combining the CDR3 with reference TRBV30 and TRBJ1-2 gives the whole variable domain SQTIHQWPATLVQPVGSPLSLECTVEGTSNPNLYWYRQAAGRGLQLLFYSVGIGQISSEVPQNLSASRPQDRQFILSSKKLLLSDSGFYLCARRQGLDYGYTFGSGTRLTVV.

J is TRBJ1-1 and V is TRBV5-1; D unclear. From germline, CDR1 is SGHRS and CDR2 YFSETQ. Trimming took 0 bases from V and 4 from J, leaving 10 bases between them. This CDR3 comprises 14 residues. Here the CDR3 reads CASSLVLEGTEAFF. DNA of the CDR3: TGCGCCAGCAGCTTGGTTTTGGAGGGCACTGAAGCTTTCTTT.

The chain is built from TRBV10-3 and TRBJ1-1; no clear D. Germline CDR1 is ENHRY and CDR2 is SYGVKD. This CDR3 comprises 12 residues. V was trimmed by 6 bases and J by 5 bases, leaving 10 bases between them. CDR3 protein: CAIRADGTEAFF. The CDR3, as DNA: TGTGCCATCAGAGCGGACGGAACTGAAGCTTTCTTT.